This T cell receptor beta chain was retrieved from a study of cytomegalovirus exposure and HLA in healthy donors. Clones were read by immunoSEQ multiplex PCR, and TCRdb kept only the in-frame ones, dropping some. The sample consists of 80,000 or so clones, approximately 95% of them appearing once. The V gene end was trimmed by 4 bases and the J gene end by 10 bases; junction bases not matched to a gene: 8. This CDR3 has 13 amino acids. Germline V gives CDR1 SQVTM, CDR2 ANQGSEA. The receptor comes from a young woman in good health and CMV-seronegative. The V and J genes are TRBV29-1 and TRBJ2-1; 9 bases align to TRBD2. Specimen: PBMCs. The CDR3 is CSVAGTSPKEQFF. The CDR3 nucleotides are TGCAGCGTTGCCGGGACTAGCCCTAAAGAGCAGTTCTTC.